This entry lists 25 T cell receptor beta chains sequenced from one sample in a study of cytomegalovirus exposure and HLA in healthy donors. The repertoire was sequenced with immunoSEQ multiplex PCR; TCRdb's copy has only in-frame clones and lacks some. This repertoire shows under 140,000 clones, about 92% found once; its top ten account for under 2%. The source material was PBMCs. The receptors originated from a woman in her late teens or twenties in good health and CMV-seronegative.

The rearrangement joins TRBV10-1 to TRBJ2-3; 14 nucleotides match TRBD2. The CDR3 extends over 16 amino acids. V gave up 4 bases and J gave up 5 bases; unmatched junction bases: 5. Per the germline V gene, CDR1 is WNHNN and CDR2 is SYGVQD (reference sequence). Here the CDR3 reads CASSGATSGGVDTQYF. The CDR3 DNA sequence: TGCGCCAGCAGTGGAGCGACTAGCGGGGGGGTAGATACGCAGTATTTT.

The V call is TRBV19, the J call TRBJ2-7; TRBD1 matches 12 bases. V was clipped by 2 bases and J by 5 bases; unmatched bases: 7. CDR3 length equals 16 residues. Germline V lookup: CDR1 LNHDA, CDR2 SQIVND (reference sequence). The CDR3, as DNA: TGTGCCAGTAGTATAAACGCGGGACAGGGGGCCAACGAGCAGTACTTC. Protein sequence: CASSINAGQGANEQYF.

The chain is built from TRBV19 and TRBJ2-1; TRBD2 matches at 7 bases. The CDR3 consists of 15 residues. Unmatched junction bases numbered 7, after V lost 3 bases and J lost 5 bases. Per germline, CDR1 LNHDA and CDR2 SQIVND (reference sequence). This CDR3 is CASSIGGGPDNEQFF. In DNA form, the CDR3 reads TGTGCCAGTAGTATCGGGGGAGGGCCGGACAATGAGCAGTTCTTC.

The rearrangement uses TRBV7-2 and TRBJ1-2; D ambiguous. The germline CDR1 and CDR2 sequences are SGHTA and FQGNSA. The length of the CDR3 is 15 residues. V lost 5 bases, J lost 2 bases, and 15 bases lay in between. The CDR3 protein is CASSIIAGKNYGYTF. CDR3 in DNA: TGTGCCAGCAGCATCATCGCAGGCAAGAACTATGGCTACACCTTC.

This clone is a singleton in its sample. V is TRBV29-1 and J is TRBJ2-1, with TRBD1 matching over 7 bases. This CDR3 contains 16 residues. J was trimmed by 1 base and V by 5 bases; bases with no gene match: 11. The germline CDR1 and CDR2 sequences are SQVTM and ANQGSEA. CDR3 in DNA: TGCAGCGTTACGGGCAGGGGGTCCAATTCCTACAATGAGCAGTTCTTC. Encoded protein: CSVTGRGSNSYNEQFF.

The chain is built from TRBV7-9 and TRBJ1-1, with D perhaps TRBD1 (5 bases). The V gene's germline CDR1 is SEHNR and CDR2 FQNEAQ (reference sequence). This CDR3 comprises 15 residues. V was shortened by 5 bases and J by 5 bases, with 18 bases between the two germline ends. The CDR3 spells CASSARDPGGTEAFF. For the CDR3, the DNA is TGTGCCAGCAGCGCCAGGGACCCCGGGGGGACTGAAGCTTTCTTT.

The chain has TRBV5-1 and TRBJ2-2; D might be TRBD1 (6 bases). V dropped 2 bases and J dropped 6 bases, with 17 bases sitting between them. Per the germline V gene, CDR1 is SGHRS and CDR2 is YFSETQ. The length of the CDR3 is 16 residues. The CDR3 sequence: CASSLRVNRVSGELFF. CDR3 coding DNA: TGCGCCAGCAGCTTACGGGTCAACAGGGTCTCCGGGGAGCTGTTTTTT. The variable domain in full, completed from reference TRBV5-1 and TRBJ2-2, reads KAGVTQTPRYLIKTRGQQVTLSCSPISGHRSVSWYQQTPGQGLQFLFEYFSETQRNKGNFPGRFSGRQFSNSRSEMNVSTLELGDSALYLCASSLRVNRVSGELFFGEGSRLTVL.

This chain connects TRBV27 to TRBJ1-1, with D unclear. This CDR3 is built from 12 residues. Between the trimmed V and J ends, which lost 5 bases and 6 bases, there was a span of 10 bases. Germline V gene sequence: CDR1 MNHEY, CDR2 SMNVEV (reference sequence). The CDR3 protein is CASSALTSEAFF. CDR3 in DNA: TGTGCCAGCAGTGCCCTAACTTCTGAAGCTTTCTTT.

The chain is built from TRBV30 and TRBJ2-2, with D possibly matching TRBD1 (6 bases). V dropped 4 bases and J dropped 3 bases, with 6 bases sitting between them. This CDR3 has 12 amino acids. In germline, CDR1 is GTSNPN, CDR2 SVGIG (reference sequence). In DNA form, the CDR3 reads TGTGCCTGGACAGGGGACACCGGGGAGCTGTTTTTT. It codes for CAWTGDTGELFF.

This chain links TRBV2 with TRBJ2-3; possible D gene TRBD2, 6 bases. The CDR3 runs 14 residues. Germline loops: CDR1 SNHLY, CDR2 FYNNEI. Between the trimmed V and J ends, which lost 11 bases and 0 bases, there was a span of 15 bases. The CDR3 nucleotides read TGTGCCCCCTCCGGGACTGGGAGCACAGATACGCAGTATTTT. Its protein product is CAPSGTGSTDTQYF.

DNA of the CDR3: TGTGCCAGCAGCTTAGCGTACGCGGGAGGCGGGGAGCAGTTCTTC. This sequence encodes CASSLAYAGGGEQFF. The V and J genes are TRBV7-2 and TRBJ2-1; 8 bases align to TRBD2. This CDR3 spans 15 amino acids. J lost 10 bases, V lost 0 bases, and 8 bases had no gene match. The germline V gene encodes CDR1 SGHTA and CDR2 FQGNSA.

This sequence joins TRBV2 and TRBJ1-4; TRBD1 is a possible D gene (6 bases). This CDR3 has 15 amino acids. Trimming took off 2 bases at V and 7 bases at J, with 14 bases between the two ends. Germline V lookup: CDR1 SNHLY, CDR2 FYNNEI. CDR3 DNA sequence: TGTGCCAGCAGTGAACCCGGGGGGCGCGGTGAAAAACTGTTTTTT. This translates into CASSEPGGRGEKLFF.

This clone has just a few counts. The J gene is TRBJ2-2, the V gene TRBV12-5, with TRBD1 matching 9 bases. Trimming cost V 2 bases and J 1 base; bases outside gene matches: 8. The germline CDR1 and CDR2 sequences are LGHNT and FRNRAP. The CDR3 totals 18 residues. In nucleotides, the CDR3 is TGTGCTAGTGGTTTGTTTCCCGGGACAGGGCAGAACACCGGGGAGCTGTTTTTT. Its translation: CASGLFPGTGQNTGELFF. The whole variable domain, remainder taken from reference TRBV12-5 and TRBJ2-2, is DARVTQTPRHKVTEMGQEVTMRCQPILGHNTVFWYRQTMMQGLELLAYFRNRAPLDDSGMPKDRFSAEMPDATLATLKIQPSEPRDSAVYFCASGLFPGTGQNTGELFFGEGSRLTVL.

The chain employs TRBV4-3 and TRBJ1-2; 7 bases map to TRBD1. The V gene's germline CDR1 is LGHNA and CDR2 YSLEER. Trimming at V came to 0 bases and at J to 8 bases, leaving 9 bases not matched to a gene. The CDR3 extends over 15 amino acids. As DNA, the CDR3 is TGCGCCAGCAGCCAAGATTGGACGGCGGACAGGGGCTACACCTTC. The encoded protein is CASSQDWTADRGYTF.

This clone is a singleton in its sample. The rearrangement uses TRBV29-1 and TRBJ2-5; the match to TRBD1 covers 8 bases. The trim removed 0 bases at V and 5 bases at J, leaving 2 bases unmatched. CDR3 length equals 13 residues. The germline gives CDR1 SQVTM, CDR2 ANQGSEA. CDR3 loop: CSVEENRGETQYF. In nucleotides, the CDR3 is TGCAGCGTTGAAGAGAACAGGGGGGAGACCCAGTACTTC.

CDR3 residues: CASSPYAGANVLTF. The CDR3 nucleotides are TGTGCCAGCAGTCCCTATGCTGGGGCCAACGTCCTGACTTTC. V gene TRBV6-5 combines with J gene TRBJ2-6; D ambiguous. Germline values: CDR1 MNHEY, CDR2 SVGAGI. Trimming cost V 5 bases and J 2 bases, with 7 bases left between them. The CDR3 sequence is 14 residues long.

This clone was seen a single time. The chain links TRBV28 to TRBJ2-3; TRBD2 matches at 10 bases. Unmatched junction bases numbered 9, after V lost 8 bases and J lost 4 bases. The CDR3 has 15 amino acids. CDR1 and CDR2 (germline): MDHEN, SYDVKM. The CDR3 DNA sequence: TGTGCCAGCGTACGAAGCGGGGGGGCCGCAGATACGCAGTATTTT. Translated, it gives CASVRSGGAADTQYF.

The chain uses TRBV9 and TRBJ1-2, with D tentatively TRBD1 (5 bases). CDR1 and CDR2 from the germline V gene are SGDLS and YYNGEE. This CDR3 comprises 14 residues. V lost 6 bases, J lost 10 bases, and 22 bases lay in between. CDR3 bases: TGTGCCAGCACCCATCCCAGGGCCTTCCGCTTCTACACCTTC. Translated, it gives CASTHPRAFRFYTF.

This sequence joins TRBV5-6 and TRBJ2-7, with D perhaps TRBD1 (5 bases). In germline, CDR1 is SGHDT, CDR2 YYEEEE. V dropped 3 bases and J dropped 0 bases, with 10 bases sitting between them. This CDR3 has 14 residues. CDR3 bases: TGTGCCAGCAGCTCGAACAGGATCTCCTACGAGCAGTACTTC. Translating it yields CASSSNRISYEQYF.

V gene TRBV9 combines with J gene TRBJ1-4; 8 positions agree with TRBD1. This CDR3 is built from 14 residues. CDR1 and CDR2 from the germline V gene are SGDLS and YYNGEE. The J segment lost 4 bases and the V segment lost 4 bases, leaving 3 bases of the junction unmatched. CDR3 residues: CASSPGGGNEKLFF. In DNA, the CDR3 is TGTGCCAGCAGCCCAGGGGGCGGTAATGAAAAACTGTTTTTT.

This clone was observed a few times. The chain joins TRBV7-9 to TRBJ1-6; 8 bases fit TRBD1. CDR3 length: 16 amino acids. V gave up 4 bases and J gave up 4 bases; unmatched junction bases: 6. Germline V lookup: CDR1 SEHNR, CDR2 FQNEAQ (reference sequence). CDR3 loop: CASSSQGAGYNSPLHF. The CDR3 DNA reads as TGTGCCAGCAGCTCCCAGGGGGCTGGGTATAATTCACCCCTCCACTTT.

The chain couples TRBV28 to TRBJ2-1, with 8 bases lining up with TRBD2. V shed 6 bases and J 5 bases; nucleotides not matched to a gene: 9. CDR3 length: 15 amino acids. CDR1 and CDR2 (germline): MDHEN, SYDVKM. DNA of the CDR3: TGTGCCAGCAGCTTTACGGGACTAGTGAACAATGAGCAGTTCTTC. Its translation: CASSFTGLVNNEQFF.

This sequence joins TRBV19 and TRBJ1-1; tentative D call: TRBD1 (6 bases). V dropped 6 bases and J dropped 4 bases, with 15 bases sitting between them. Looked up from germline, CDR1 is LNHDA and CDR2 is SQIVND (reference sequence). This CDR3 region has 14 residues. The CDR3 DNA is TGTGCCAGTAGAGGGGAACAGGGCCTCACTGAAGCTTTCTTT. It codes for CASRGEQGLTEAFF.

This clone was detected a few times. This chain connects TRBV5-1 to TRBJ1-1, with D perhaps TRBD1 (5 bases). This CDR3 is 14 amino acids long. Germline CDR1 and CDR2: SGHRS and YFSETQ. The ends were cut back, 3 bases at V and 1 base at J, with 10 bases in the middle. CDR3 DNA: TGCGCCAGCAGCTCGAGCGGGACGAACACTGAAGCTTTCTTT. Translating it yields CASSSSGTNTEAFF.

This clone was detected once. The chain recombines TRBV4-2 with TRBJ2-1; 8 bases match TRBD2. Germline CDR1 LGHNA, CDR2 YNFKEQ. There are 14 residues in the CDR3. V lost 1 base to trimming and J lost 8 bases; unmatched junction nucleotides: 4. The CDR3 nucleotides are TGTGCCAGCAGCCAAGGCGGGGGGAGGGATGAGCAGTTCTTC. Its translation is CASSQGGGRDEQFF.